Listed below are T cell receptor beta chains from one sample, sequenced in a study of PD-1 blockade in mismatch repair-deficient tumors. Their antigens are not known. The method was immunoSEQ multiplex PCR; TCRdb's version includes in-frame clones alone and lacks a portion of them. Of about 15,000 clones listed, 86% are singletons. The specimen comprised cells cultured in vitro, sampled from a patient treated with pembrolizumab. All receptors derive from an adult with mismatch repair-deficient cancer. Each CDR3 is given with its conserved first and last residue. A D gene is named only where the DNA matches it firmly. For some rows the clone size is stated as once, few or many, or as a class when expanded; others skip it.

>TRBJ1-1|TRBV15|TRBD1|once
CATSRGTGVLLGTEAFF
TGTGCCACCAGCAGAGGGACAGGGGTACTCTTGGGCACTGAAGCTTTCTTT
>TRBJ2-5|TRBV2|.|few
CASSGGTSQTQYF
TGTGCCAGCAGTGGGGGAACTAGCCAAACCCAGTACTTC
>TRBJ2-7|TRBV18|.|.
CASSPPGLYEQYF
TGTGCCAGCTCACCTCCCGGGCTATACGAGCAGTACTTC
>TRBJ2-5|TRBV5-5|.|once
CASSFQGETQYF
TGTGCCAGCAGCTTCCAGGGTGAGACCCAGTACTTC
>TRBJ2-2|TRBV7-3|.|.
CASSTNSAGELFF
TGTGCCAGCAGCACAAATTCGGCCGGGGAGCTGTTTTTT
>TRBJ2-3|TRBV6-1|TRBD2|.
CASSELLAGTSTDTQYF
TGTGCCAGCAGTGAATTACTAGCGGGCACTAGCACAGATACGCAGTATTTT
>TRBJ1-1|TRBV19|.|.
CASSIGGAVNTEAFF
TGTGCCAGTAGTATCGGTGGAGCAGTGAACACTGAAGCTTTCTTT
>TRBJ1-3|TRBV5-6|.|once
CASSLGLGRSSGNTIYF
TGTGCCAGCAGCTTGGGATTGGGCAGGTCTTCTGGAAACACCATATATTTT
>TRBJ2-5|TRBV11-2|.|.
CASSSILGAGRETQYF
TGTGCCAGCAGCTCCATTCTAGGGGCAGGGCGGGAGACCCAGTACTTC
>TRBJ2-7|TRBV28|TRBD2|.
CASNIAGTGYEQYF
TGTGCCAGCAATATAGCGGGAACGGGCTACGAGCAGTACTTC
>TRBJ2-3|TRBV5-1|TRBD1|.
CASSKGQGLDTQYF
TGCGCCAGCAGCAAAGGACAGGGTTTAGATACGCAGTATTTT
>TRBJ2-5|TRBV27|.|.
CASGKGVGQETQYF
TGTGCCAGCGGTAAGGGGGTCGGCCAAGAGACCCAGTACTTC
>TRBJ2-1|TRBV7-3|TRBD2|.
CASSRGLAAGDEQFF
TGTGCCAGCAGCCGAGGACTAGCGGCCGGGGATGAGCAGTTCTTC
>TRBJ2-5|TRBV7-7|TRBD1|.
CASSLRGLQETQYF
TGTGCTAGCAGCTTAAGGGGGCTTCAAGAGACCCAGTACTTC
>TRBJ1-1|TRBV14|.|.
CASSQLTGNTEAFF
TGTGCCAGCAGCCAGCTGACAGGGAACACTGAAGCTTTCTTT
>TRBJ2-4|TRBV2|TRBD1|.
CASRGQGIAKNIQYF
TGTGCCAGCAGAGGACAGGGGATAGCCAAAAACATTCAGTACTTC
>TRBJ1-4|TRBV2|.|.
CASSVEYEKLFF
TGTGCCAGCAGTGTCGAATATGAAAAACTGTTTTTT
>TRBJ2-3|TRBV9|TRBD2|.
CASSVEASGRVRTDTQYF
TGTGCCAGCAGCGTAGAGGCTAGCGGGAGAGTAAGGACAGATACGCAGTATTTT
>TRBJ1-1|TRBV5-6|TRBD1|once
CASSLGQGPEAFF
TGTGCCAGCAGCTTGGGACAGGGGCCAGAAGCTTTCTTT
>TRBJ2-7|TRBV7-8|.|.
CASSLLARVSYEQYF
TGTGCCAGCAGCTTACTAGCGCGAGTTTCCTACGAGCAGTACTTC
>TRBJ2-1|TRBV27|.|.
CASSLVPEPRVNEQFF
TGTGCCAGCAGTTTAGTCCCCGAGCCTAGGGTCAATGAGCAGTTCTTC
>TRBJ1-1|TRBV5-4|TRBD1|large
CASSLGQGPEAFF
TGTGCCAGCAGCTTGGGACAGGGGCCAGAAGCTTTCTTT